The clone carrying this T cell receptor (beta chain) was counted many times. Its antigen is not identified. This record belongs to a study of T cells in Graves' hyperthyroidism and ophthalmopathy. Whole-study findings and limits: A median 6.5 months before onset, the model predicted ophthalmopathy.

Per germline, CDR1 SGHVS and CDR2 FQNEAQ. The junction had 2 bases not matched to a gene; V was cut back by 6 bases and J by 6 bases. The CDR3 runs 11 residues. There were TCR beta CDR3 regions amplified from RNA transcripts. The HTBI primer set drove a first-round RT-PCR of the TCR CDR3. TCRdb reprocessed the multiplex PCR reads via MiXCR and lists one record per CDR3 protein. The sample lists about 590,000 distinct CDR3 sequences; 11% to 15% were seen once. This chain joins TRBV7-8 and TRBJ2-7; TRBD2 matches at 7 bases. Sequences were obtained from blood. The clonotype was recovered from a woman aged 18-35 years with Graves' ophthalmopathy. As DNA, the CDR3 is TGTGCCAGCAGGGGAGGGCCCGAGCAGTACTTC. As protein: CASRGGPEQYF. Variable domain in full (rest from reference TRBV7-8 and TRBJ2-7): GAGVSQSPRYKVAKRGQDVALRCDPISGHVSLFWYQQALGQGPEFLTYFQNEAQLDKSGLPSDRFFAERPEGSVSTLKIQRTQQEDSAVYLCASRGGPEQYFGPGTRLTVT.